This T cell receptor (beta chain) comes out of a study of blood T cell repertoires in COVID-19 (TCRdb year 2020). About the full investigation: Collaborator samples came from the United States, Italy and Spain and covered acute and convalescent phases of COVID-19. A de-identified subject ID, COVID-19 status, age in years and sex were almost always included in the sample metadata. Where HLA class I and class II types were available, the types were taken from metadata supplied by the sample provider, not from assay-based typing. Samples came from the ongoing ImmuneRACE study (first 160 participants) plus 1,254 subjects from 6 global collaborators. The material from the prospective study consisted of cDNA or gDNA derived from T cells, B-cell-depleted T cells, or PBMCs. The repertoires were made available in a free public database intended to serve as a resource for research on the immune response to SARS-CoV-2. Deeply sampled blood TCRbeta repertoires from subjects exposed to, actively infected with, or recovered from COVID-19 were included in the dataset. On the study overall, not on this receptor specifically: The quantity of clinical and demographic metadata differed by source and by participant and was supplied without curation.

The collaborating institutions used their own protocols to collect whole blood in K2EDTA tubes. Collaborator samples were shipped for TCRbeta analysis as frozen whole blood, isolated PBMCs, or DNA extracted from either sample type. TCRbeta CDR3 regions were amplified from genomic DNA using the immunoSEQ Assay, a bias-controlled multiplex PCR. Turning to the authors' computational methods: Nucleated cell counts per sample were estimated from amplification of reference gene primers within the assay. To quantify the absolute abundance of each unique TCRbeta CDR3 rearrangement, sequence reads were collapsed and filtered. Productive Simpson clonality was computed per sample as the square root of Simpson's diversity index over productive rearrangements. As stored in TCRdb, this immuneACCESS dataset retains in-frame rearrangements with V and J assigned. A fraction of the clones does not appear; measured against another copy, unresolved V genes explain less than half of the discrepancy, and the remainder lacks a known reason. For V, J and clone size, that table is used; D and trimming come from the DNA. This sample lists about 48,000 clones; more than 75% were detected once. The ten biggest clones cover less than 6.5% of the sample.

Concerning this clone: There is no known antigen for this receptor. A junction end diverges from the germline sequence, so it may reflect a read error.

The germline V gene (reference sequence) sets CDR1 to LNHDA and CDR2 to SQIVND. The CDR3 sequence holds 13 residues, the cysteine and phenylalanine included. This entry keeps only the CDR3 DNA: 39 bases, framed from base 1. The clonotype comes from a woman aged 60-70 years with acute or convalescent COVID-19. The chain uses TRBV19 and TRBJ2-2; no D gene is confidently identified. Sample: peripheral blood. The DNA reads TGTGCCAGTAGTATACAGAACGCCGGGGAGCTGTTTTTT. It encodes CASSIQNAGELFF.